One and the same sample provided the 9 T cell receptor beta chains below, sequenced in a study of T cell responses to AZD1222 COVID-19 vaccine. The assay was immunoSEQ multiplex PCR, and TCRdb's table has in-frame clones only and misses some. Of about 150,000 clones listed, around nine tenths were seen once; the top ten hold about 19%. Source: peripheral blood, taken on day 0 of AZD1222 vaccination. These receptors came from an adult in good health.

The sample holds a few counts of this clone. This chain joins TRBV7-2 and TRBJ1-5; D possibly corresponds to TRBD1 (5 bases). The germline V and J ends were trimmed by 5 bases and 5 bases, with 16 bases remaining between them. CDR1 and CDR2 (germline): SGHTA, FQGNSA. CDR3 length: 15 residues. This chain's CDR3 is CASSPYRGRDQPQHF. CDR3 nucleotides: TGTGCCAGCAGCCCCTACCGGGGCAGGGATCAGCCCCAGCATTTT. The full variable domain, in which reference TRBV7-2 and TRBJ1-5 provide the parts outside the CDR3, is GAGVSQSPSNKVTEKGKDVELRCDPISGHTALYWYRQSLGQGLEFLIYFQGNSAPDKSGLPSDRFSAERTGGSVSTLTIQRTQQEDSAVYLCASSPYRGRDQPQHFGDGTRLSIL.

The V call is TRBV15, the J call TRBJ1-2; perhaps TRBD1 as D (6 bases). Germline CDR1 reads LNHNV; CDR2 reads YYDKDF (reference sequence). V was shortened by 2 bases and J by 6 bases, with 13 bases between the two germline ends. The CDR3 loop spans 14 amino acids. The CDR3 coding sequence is TGTGCCACCAGCAGAAGCTCCAACAGGGATGGCTACACCTTC. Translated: CATSRSSNRDGYTF.

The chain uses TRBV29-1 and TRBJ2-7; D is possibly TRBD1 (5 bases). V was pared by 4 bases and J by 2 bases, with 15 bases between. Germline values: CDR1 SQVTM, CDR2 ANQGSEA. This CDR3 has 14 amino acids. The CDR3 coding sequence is TGCAGCGTTGCACCCGGGCAGGGCGCCTACGAGCAGTACTTC. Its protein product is CSVAPGQGAYEQYF.

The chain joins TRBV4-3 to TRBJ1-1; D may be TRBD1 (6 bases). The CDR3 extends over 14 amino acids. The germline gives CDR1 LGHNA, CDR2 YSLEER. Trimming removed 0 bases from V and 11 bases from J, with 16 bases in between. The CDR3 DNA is TGCGCCAGCAGCCAAGATCCTCGTGAGGGGGTGGCTTTCTTT. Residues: CASSQDPREGVAFF.

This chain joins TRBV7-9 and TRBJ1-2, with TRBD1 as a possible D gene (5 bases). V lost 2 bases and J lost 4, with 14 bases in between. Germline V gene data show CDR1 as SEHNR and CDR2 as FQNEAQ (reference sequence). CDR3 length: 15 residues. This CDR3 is CASSLTSTEVYGYTF. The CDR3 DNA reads TGTGCCAGCAGCTTAACGTCGACAGAAGTCTATGGCTACACCTTC.

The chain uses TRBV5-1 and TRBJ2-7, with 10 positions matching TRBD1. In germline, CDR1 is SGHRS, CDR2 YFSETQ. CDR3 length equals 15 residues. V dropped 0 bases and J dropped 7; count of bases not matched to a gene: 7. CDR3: CASSLGGTGEEEQYF. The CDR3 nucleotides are TGCGCCAGCAGCTTGGGAGGGACAGGGGAGGAGGAGCAGTACTTC.

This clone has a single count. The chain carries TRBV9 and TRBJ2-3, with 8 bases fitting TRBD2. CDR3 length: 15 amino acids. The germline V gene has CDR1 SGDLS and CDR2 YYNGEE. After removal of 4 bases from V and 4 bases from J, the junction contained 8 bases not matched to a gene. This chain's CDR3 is CASSPFGGGPDTQYF. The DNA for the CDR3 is TGTGCCAGCAGCCCATTCGGCGGGGGGCCAGATACGCAGTATTTT.

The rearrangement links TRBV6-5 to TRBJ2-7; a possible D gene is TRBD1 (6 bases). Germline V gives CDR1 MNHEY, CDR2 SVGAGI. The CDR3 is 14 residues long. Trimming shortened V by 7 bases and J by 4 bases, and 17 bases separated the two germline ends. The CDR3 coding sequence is TGTGCCAGCAAGCAGGGGAGAGGAAATTACGAGCAGTACTTC. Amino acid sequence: CASKQGRGNYEQYF.

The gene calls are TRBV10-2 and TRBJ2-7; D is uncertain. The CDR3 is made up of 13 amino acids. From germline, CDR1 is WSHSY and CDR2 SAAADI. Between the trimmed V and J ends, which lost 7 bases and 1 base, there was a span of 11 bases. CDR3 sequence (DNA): TGCGCCAGCATCGTAGATGAATCCTACGAGCAGTACTTC. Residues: CASIVDESYEQYF.